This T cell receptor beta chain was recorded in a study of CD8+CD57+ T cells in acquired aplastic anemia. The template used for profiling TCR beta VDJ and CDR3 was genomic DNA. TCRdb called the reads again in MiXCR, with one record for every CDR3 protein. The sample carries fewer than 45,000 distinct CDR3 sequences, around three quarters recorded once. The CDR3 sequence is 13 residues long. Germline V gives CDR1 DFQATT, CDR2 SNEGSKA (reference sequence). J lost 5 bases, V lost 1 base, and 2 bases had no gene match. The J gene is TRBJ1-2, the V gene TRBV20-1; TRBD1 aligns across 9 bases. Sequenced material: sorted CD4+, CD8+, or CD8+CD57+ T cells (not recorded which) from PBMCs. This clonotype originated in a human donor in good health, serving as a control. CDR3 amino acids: CSARVGQGYGYTF. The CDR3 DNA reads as TGCAGTGCTAGAGTGGGACAGGGTTATGGCTACACCTTC.